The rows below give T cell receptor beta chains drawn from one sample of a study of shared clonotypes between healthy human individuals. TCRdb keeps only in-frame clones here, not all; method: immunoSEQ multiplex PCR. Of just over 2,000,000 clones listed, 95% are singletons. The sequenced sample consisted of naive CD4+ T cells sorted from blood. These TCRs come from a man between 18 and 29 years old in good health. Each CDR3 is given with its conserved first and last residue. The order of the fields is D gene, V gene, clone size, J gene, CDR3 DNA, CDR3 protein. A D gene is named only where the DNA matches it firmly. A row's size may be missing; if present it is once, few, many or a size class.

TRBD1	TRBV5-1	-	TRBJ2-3	TGCGCCAGCAGTTTTGGGACAGGGATCGGGGGCACAGATACGCAGTATTTT	CASSFGTGIGGTDTQYF
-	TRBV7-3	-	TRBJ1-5	TGTGCCAGCAGCGCCCTTAACGGGGGGCCCCAGCATTTT	CASSALNGGPQHF
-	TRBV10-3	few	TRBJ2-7	TGTGCCATCAGTGAGTCCAGACTAGTGCAGTACTTC	CAISESRLVQYF
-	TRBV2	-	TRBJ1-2	TGTGCCAGCAGTGGAAAGGGACCGGGCTATGGCTACACCTTC	CASSGKGPGYGYTF
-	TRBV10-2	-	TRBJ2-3	TGCGCCAGCAGTGACCCCCCCGGACAAGTCACAGATACGCAGTATTTT	CASSDPPGQVTDTQYF
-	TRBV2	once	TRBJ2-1	TGTGCCAGCACCTTTAGCGGCAATGAGCAGTTCTTC	CASTFSGNEQFF
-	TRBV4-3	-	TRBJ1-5	TGCGCCAGCAGCCAAGAGATAGGCGGTCAGCCCCAGCATTTT	CASSQEIGGQPQHF
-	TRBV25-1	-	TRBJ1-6	TGTGCCAGCAGTGCACAGGGCAAACATTCACCCCTCCACTTT	CASSAQGKHSPLHF
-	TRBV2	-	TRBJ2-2	TGTGCCACCAAGACAGAAAGTGTGTCCGGGGAGCTGTTTTTT	CATKTESVSGELFF
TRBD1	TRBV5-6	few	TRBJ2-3	TGTGCCAGCAGTCGCGACAGGGGGGTTACAGATACGCAGTATTTT	CASSRDRGVTDTQYF
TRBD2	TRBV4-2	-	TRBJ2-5	TGTGCCAGCAGCCAAGAGGGGATAGCGGGGGAAGAGACCCAGTACTTC	CASSQEGIAGEETQYF
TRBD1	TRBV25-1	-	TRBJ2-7	TGTGCCAGCAGTGAACCGGGACAGCAATACGAGCAGTACTTC	CASSEPGQQYEQYF
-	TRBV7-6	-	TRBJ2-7	TGTGCCAGCAGCTTACTCCCCTCCTCCTACGAGCAGTACTTC	CASSLLPSSYEQYF
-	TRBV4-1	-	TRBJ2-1	TGCGCCAGCAGCCAAGTTGAGTCCTCCTACAATGAGCAGTTCTTC	CASSQVESSYNEQFF
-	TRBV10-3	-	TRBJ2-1	TGTGCCATCAGCGTCCGGGACCCTACCTCCTACAATGAGCAGTTCTTC	CAISVRDPTSYNEQFF
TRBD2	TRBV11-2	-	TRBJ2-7	TGTGCCAGCAGCTTTCGGCTAGCGGGGGGGAGCTACGAGCAGTACTTC	CASSFRLAGGSYEQYF
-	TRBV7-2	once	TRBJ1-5	TGTGCCAGCAGCTTAGCCGGAGGAGGTAGGGGCTTTTCCCAGCCCCAGCATTTT	CASSLAGGGRGFSQPQHF
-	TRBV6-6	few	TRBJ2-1	TGTGCCAGCAATCTCGGAAGTTACAATGAGCAGTTCTTC	CASNLGSYNEQFF
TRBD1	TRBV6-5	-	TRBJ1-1	TGTGCCAGCAGTTACCAGAGACAGGGGACTGAAGCTTTCTTT	CASSYQRQGTEAFF
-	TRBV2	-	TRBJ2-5	TGTGCCAGCAGTGCTAGCCTACAAGAGACCCAGTACTTC	CASSASLQETQYF
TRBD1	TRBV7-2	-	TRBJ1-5	TGTGCCAGCAGCCAAGGGACAGACTATCAGCCCCAGCATTTT	CASSQGTDYQPQHF
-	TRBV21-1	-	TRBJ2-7	TGTGCCAGCAGCAGGGGACGATTCTTTACGACAGGGGCCTCCTACGAGCAGTACTTC	CASSRGRFFTTGASYEQYF
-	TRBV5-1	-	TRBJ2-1	TGCGCCAGCAGCAGTAGCGGTGCGAGCTCCTACAATGAGCAGTTCTTC	CASSSSGASSYNEQFF
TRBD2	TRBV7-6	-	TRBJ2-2	TGTGCCAGCAGCTTAGCGCCATTAGCGGGAGTTACCGGGGAGCTGTTTTTT	CASSLAPLAGVTGELFF
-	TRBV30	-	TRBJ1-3	TGTGCCTGGAGGATCGGGGGTAGCTCTGGAAACACCATATATTTT	CAWRIGGSSGNTIYF
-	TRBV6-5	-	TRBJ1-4	TGTGCCAGCACCAGATCGTGGGGGGAAGGTGAAAAACTGTTTTTT	CASTRSWGEGEKLFF
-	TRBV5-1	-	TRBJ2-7	TGCGCCAGCAGCCTGACAGGAACCTCCTACGAGCAGTACTTC	CASSLTGTSYEQYF
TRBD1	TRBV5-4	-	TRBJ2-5	TGTGCCAGCAGCTTGGGACAGGGGTTGGAGACCCAGTACTTC	CASSLGQGLETQYF
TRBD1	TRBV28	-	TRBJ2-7	TGTGCCAGCAGTCTCTCACCGGGACAGGGCTACGAGCAGTACTTC	CASSLSPGQGYEQYF
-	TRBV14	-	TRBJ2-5	TGTGCCAGCGGTCCGGGACGCGCTCAAGAGACCCAGTACTTC	CASGPGRAQETQYF
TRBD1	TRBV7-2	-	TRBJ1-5	TGTGCCAGCAGCTTAGGACAGGGCAATAATCAGCCCCAGCATTTT	CASSLGQGNNQPQHF
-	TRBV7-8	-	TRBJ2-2	TGTGCCAGCAGCTCAATAGGGGTCCAAAACACCGGGGAGCTGTTTTTT	CASSSIGVQNTGELFF
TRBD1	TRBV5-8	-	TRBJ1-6	TGTGCCAGCGGCCTTCGGGACAGGGCCAATTCACCCCTCCACTTT	CASGLRDRANSPLHF
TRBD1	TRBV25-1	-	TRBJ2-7	TGTGCCAGCAGTAAGGGACAGGGGCTTCCCTCCGAGCAGTACTTC	CASSKGQGLPSEQYF
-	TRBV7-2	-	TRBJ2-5	TGTGCCAGCAGCTTGGGCCCCGGGTACCAAGAGACCCAGTACTTC	CASSLGPGYQETQYF
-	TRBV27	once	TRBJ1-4	TGTGCCAGCAGCCGGTCTCATGAAAAACTGTTTTTT	CASSRSHEKLFF
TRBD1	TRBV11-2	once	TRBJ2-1	TGTGCCAGCAGCTTACAGTGGGACAGGGAATACAATGAGCAGTTCTTC	CASSLQWDREYNEQFF
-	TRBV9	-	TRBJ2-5	TGTGCCAGCAGCGTAGGGACAAGGAGTCTCATCCAAGAGACCCAGTACTTC	CASSVGTRSLIQETQYF
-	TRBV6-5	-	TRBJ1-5	TGTGCCAGCAGTTACTCAGGGACGAGCAATCAGCCCCAGCATTTT	CASSYSGTSNQPQHF
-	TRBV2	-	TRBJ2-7	TGTGCCAGCAGGACAAACCGGGGGCCCGCAGGGGCGCAGTACTTC	CASRTNRGPAGAQYF
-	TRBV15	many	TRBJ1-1	TGTGCCACCAGTAGCAGAAACACGGCTGAAGCTTTCTTT	CATSSRNTAEAFF
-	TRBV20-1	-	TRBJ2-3	TGCAGTGCACCGACAGCTAGTACGCAGTATTTT	CSAPTASTQYF
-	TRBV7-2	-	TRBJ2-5	TGTGCCAGCAGCTTATCCACAACACAAGAGACCCAGTACTTC	CASSLSTTQETQYF
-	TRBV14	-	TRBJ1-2	TGTGCCAGCAGCCAACTGGGGGGCCTCCCCAACTATGGCTACACCTTC	CASSQLGGLPNYGYTF
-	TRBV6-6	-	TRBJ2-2	TGTGCCAGCAGTTTCCCTAAAGGGTCCACCGGGGAGCTGTTTTTT	CASSFPKGSTGELFF
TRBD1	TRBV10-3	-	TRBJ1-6	TGTGCCATCAGGACCGGGACAGATAATTCACCCCTCCACTTT	CAIRTGTDNSPLHF
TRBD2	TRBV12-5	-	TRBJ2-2	TGTGCTAGTGGTTTGGTTCGGACTAGCGGGACCGGGGAGCTGTTTTTT	CASGLVRTSGTGELFF
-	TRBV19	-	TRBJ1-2	TGTGCCAGTAGCGACACAGGGAACTATGGCTACACCTTC	CASSDTGNYGYTF
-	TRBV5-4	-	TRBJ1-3	TGTGCCAGCAGTAACCCGGACCCTGGAAACACCATATATTTT	CASSNPDPGNTIYF
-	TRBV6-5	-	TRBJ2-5	TGTGCCAGCAGTTACTCGCCTGAAGACCGAGAGACCCAGTACTTC	CASSYSPEDRETQYF
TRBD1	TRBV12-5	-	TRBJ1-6	TGTGCTAGTGGTTTGGTACTGGGGAGGAGGACAGGGGATTCACCCCTCCACTTT	CASGLVLGRRTGDSPLHF
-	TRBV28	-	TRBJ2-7	TGTGCCAGCACCCCAGGGTCCCTTAAGGACGAGCAGTACTTC	CASTPGSLKDEQYF
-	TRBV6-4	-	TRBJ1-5	TGTGCCAGCAGTAAACAGGGTTGGGGTCAGCCCCAGCATTTT	CASSKQGWGQPQHF
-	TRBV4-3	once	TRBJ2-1	TGCGCCAGCAGCCAAGAGGGGTCAGTCTACAATGAGCAGTTCTTC	CASSQEGSVYNEQFF
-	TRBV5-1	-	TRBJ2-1	TGCGCCAGCAGCTCCTTGACCCTACCAACTGAGCAGTTCTTC	CASSSLTLPTEQFF